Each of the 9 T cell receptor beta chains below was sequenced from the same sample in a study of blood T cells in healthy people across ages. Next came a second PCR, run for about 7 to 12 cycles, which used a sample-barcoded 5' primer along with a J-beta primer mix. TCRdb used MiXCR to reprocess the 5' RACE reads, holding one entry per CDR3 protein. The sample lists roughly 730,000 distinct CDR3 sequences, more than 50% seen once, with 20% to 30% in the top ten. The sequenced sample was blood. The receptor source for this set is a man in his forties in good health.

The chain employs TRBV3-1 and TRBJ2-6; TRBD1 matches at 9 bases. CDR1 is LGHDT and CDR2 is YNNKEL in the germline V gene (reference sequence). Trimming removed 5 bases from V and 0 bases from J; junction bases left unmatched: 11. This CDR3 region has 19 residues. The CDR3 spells CASSGTLGQGSSGANVLTF. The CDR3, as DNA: TGTGCCAGCAGCGGAACGCTAGGACAGGGGAGCTCTGGGGCCAACGTCCTGACTTTC.

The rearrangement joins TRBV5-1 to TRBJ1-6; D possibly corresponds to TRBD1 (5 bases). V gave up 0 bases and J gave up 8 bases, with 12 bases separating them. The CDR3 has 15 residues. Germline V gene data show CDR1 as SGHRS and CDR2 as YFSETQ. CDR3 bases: TGCGCCAGCAGCTTGGCCAGGGTTTCGGATTCACCCCTCCACTTT. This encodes CASSLARVSDSPLHF.

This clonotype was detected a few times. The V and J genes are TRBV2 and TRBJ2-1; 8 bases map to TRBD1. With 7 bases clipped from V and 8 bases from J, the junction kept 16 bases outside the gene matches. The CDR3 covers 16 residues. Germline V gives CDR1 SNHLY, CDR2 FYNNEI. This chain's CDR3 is CASTLDRGRREYEQFF. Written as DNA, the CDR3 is TGTGCCAGCACCCTCGACAGGGGCCGAAGGGAATATGAGCAGTTCTTC. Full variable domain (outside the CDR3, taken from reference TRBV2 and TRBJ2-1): EPEVTQTPSHQVTQMGQEVILRCVPISNHLYFYWYRQILGQKVEFLVSFYNNEISEKSEIFDDQFSVERPDGSNFTLKIRSTKLEDSAMYFCASTLDRGRREYEQFFGPGTRLTVL.

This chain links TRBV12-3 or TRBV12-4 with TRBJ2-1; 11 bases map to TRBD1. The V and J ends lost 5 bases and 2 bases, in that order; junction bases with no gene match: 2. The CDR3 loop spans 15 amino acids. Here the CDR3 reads CASSTDRGPYNEQFF. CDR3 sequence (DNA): TGTGCCAGCAGTACGGACAGGGGGCCCTACAATGAGCAGTTCTTC.

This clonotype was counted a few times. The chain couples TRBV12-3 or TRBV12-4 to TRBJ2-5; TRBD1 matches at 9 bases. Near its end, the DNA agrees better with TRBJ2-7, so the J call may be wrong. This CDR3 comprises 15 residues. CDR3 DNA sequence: TGTGCCAGCAGTTTTTCCGGGACAGGGTTCCACGAGCAGTACTTC. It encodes CASSFSGTGFHEQYF.

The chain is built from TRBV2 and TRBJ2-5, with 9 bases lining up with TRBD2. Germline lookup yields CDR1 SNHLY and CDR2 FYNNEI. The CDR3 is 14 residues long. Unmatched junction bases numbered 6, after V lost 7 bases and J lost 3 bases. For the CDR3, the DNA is TGTGCCAGCACGTTCGTAGCGGGGGAAGAGACCCAGTACTTC. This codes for CASTFVAGEETQYF.

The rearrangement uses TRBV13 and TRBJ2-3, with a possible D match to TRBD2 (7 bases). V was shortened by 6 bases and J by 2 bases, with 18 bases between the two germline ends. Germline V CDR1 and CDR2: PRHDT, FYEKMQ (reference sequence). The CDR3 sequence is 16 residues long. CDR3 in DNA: TGTGCCAGCAGTGGGGGGAAGGGGGGGGCCACAGATACGCAGTATTTT. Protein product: CASSGGKGGATDTQYF.

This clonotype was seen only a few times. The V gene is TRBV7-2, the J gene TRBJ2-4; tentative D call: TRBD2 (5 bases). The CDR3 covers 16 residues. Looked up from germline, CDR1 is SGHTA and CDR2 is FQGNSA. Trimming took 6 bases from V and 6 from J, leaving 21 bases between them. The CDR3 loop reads CASRPRRGTITNIQYF. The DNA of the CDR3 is TGTGCCAGCAGACCCCGCCGGGGAACGATCACAAACATTCAGTACTTC.

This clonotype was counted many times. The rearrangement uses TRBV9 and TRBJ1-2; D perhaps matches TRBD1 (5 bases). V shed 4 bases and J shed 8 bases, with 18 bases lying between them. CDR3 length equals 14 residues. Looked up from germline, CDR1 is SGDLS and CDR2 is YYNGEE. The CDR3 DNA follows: TGTGCCAGCAGCCGGGACTACGCCTTAGCAGGCTACACCTTC. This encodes CASSRDYALAGYTF. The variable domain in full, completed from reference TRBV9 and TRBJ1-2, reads DSGVTQTPKHLITATGQRVTLRCSPRSGDLSVYWYQQSLDQGLQFLIQYYNGEERAKGNILERFSAQQFPDLHSELNLSSLELGDSALYFCASSRDYALAGYTFGSGTRLTVV.